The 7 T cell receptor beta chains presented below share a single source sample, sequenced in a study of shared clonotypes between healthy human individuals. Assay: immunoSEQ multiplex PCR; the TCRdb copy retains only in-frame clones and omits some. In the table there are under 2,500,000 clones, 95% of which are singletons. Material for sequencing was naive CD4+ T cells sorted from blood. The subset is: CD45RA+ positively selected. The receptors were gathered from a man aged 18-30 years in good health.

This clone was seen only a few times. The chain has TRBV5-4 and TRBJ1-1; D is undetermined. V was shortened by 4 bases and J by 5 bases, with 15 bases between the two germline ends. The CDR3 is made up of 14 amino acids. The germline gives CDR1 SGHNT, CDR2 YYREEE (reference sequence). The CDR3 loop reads CASSHPSVGTEAFF. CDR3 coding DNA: TGTGCCAGCAGCCACCCAAGCGTGGGGACTGAAGCTTTCTTT.

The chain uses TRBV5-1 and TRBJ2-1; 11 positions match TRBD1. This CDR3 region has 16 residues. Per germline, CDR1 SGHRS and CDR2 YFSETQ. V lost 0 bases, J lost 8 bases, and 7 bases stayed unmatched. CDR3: CASSLAGTGGLDEQFF. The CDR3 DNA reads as TGCGCCAGCAGCTTGGCAGGGACAGGGGGACTCGATGAGCAGTTCTTC. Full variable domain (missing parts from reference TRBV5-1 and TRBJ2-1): KAGVTQTPRYLIKTRGQQVTLSCSPISGHRSVSWYQQTPGQGLQFLFEYFSETQRNKGNFPGRFSGRQFSNSRSEMNVSTLELGDSALYLCASSLAGTGGLDEQFFGPGTRLTVL.

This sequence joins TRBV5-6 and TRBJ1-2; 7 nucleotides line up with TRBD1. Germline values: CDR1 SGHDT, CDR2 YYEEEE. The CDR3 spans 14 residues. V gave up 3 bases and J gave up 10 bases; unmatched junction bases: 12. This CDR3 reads CASSSWRTGRLYTF. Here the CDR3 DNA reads TGTGCCAGCAGCTCCTGGAGGACAGGCCGACTCTACACCTTC.

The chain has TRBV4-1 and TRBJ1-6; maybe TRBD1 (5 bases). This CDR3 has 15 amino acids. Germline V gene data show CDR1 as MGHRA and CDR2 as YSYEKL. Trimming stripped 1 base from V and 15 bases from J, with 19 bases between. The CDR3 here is CASSQVQRTQGVLHF. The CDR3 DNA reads TGCGCCAGCAGCCAAGTTCAAAGGACCCAAGGGGTCCTCCACTTT.

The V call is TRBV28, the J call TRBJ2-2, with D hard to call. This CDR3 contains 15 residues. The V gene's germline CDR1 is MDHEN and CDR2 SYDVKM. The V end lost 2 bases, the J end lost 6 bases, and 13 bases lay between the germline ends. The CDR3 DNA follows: TGTGCCAGCAGTTTAACCTTGGCTAGGGCCGGGGAGCTGTTTTTT. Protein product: CASSLTLARAGELFF.

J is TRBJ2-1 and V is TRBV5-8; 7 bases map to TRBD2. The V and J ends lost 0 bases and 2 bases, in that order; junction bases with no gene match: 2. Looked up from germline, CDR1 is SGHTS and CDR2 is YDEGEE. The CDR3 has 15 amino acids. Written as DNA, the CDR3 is TGTGCCAGCAGCTTGGGACTAGCAACCTACAATGAGCAGTTCTTC. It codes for CASSLGLATYNEQFF.

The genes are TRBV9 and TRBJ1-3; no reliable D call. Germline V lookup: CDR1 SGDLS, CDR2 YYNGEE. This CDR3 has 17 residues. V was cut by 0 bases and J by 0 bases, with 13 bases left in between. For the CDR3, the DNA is TGTGCCAGCAGCGTAGGAGAGGCCGTTTCCTCTGGAAACACCATATATTTT. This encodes CASSVGEAVSSGNTIYF.